This passage covers 19 T cell receptor beta chains from one sample sequenced in a study of shared clonotypes between healthy human individuals. TCRdb's copy holds only in-frame clones and misses some; the assay was immunoSEQ multiplex PCR. The sample lists fewer than 2.5 million clones, 80% to 95% seen once, with 0.36% in the top ten. Sequenced sample: naive CD4+ T cells from PBMCs. Specified subset: CD45RA+ positively selected. These TCRs come from a man between 18 and 29 years old in good health. Some clones in this sample may be carry-over from other donors' samples.

The CDR3 DNA is TGTGCCAGCAGCTCCCTTGGGACAGGGAGTAGAGAGACCCAGTACTTC. This sequence encodes CASSSLGTGSRETQYF. The chain recombines TRBV7-9 with TRBJ2-5, with 9 nucleotides matching TRBD1. Germline V gene sequence: CDR1 SEHNR, CDR2 FQNEAQ (reference sequence). The CDR3 is 16 residues long. Losses at the gene ends were 4 bases for V and 4 bases for J; bases not matched to a gene: 10.

The genes are TRBV25-1 and TRBJ2-1; D might be TRBD2 (6 bases). The CDR3 sequence is 15 residues long. Germline CDR1 reads MGHDK; CDR2 reads SYGVNS. The CDR3 region is CASGGSGAIHNEQFF. The DNA for the CDR3 is TGTGCGTCCGGAGGGAGCGGAGCAATTCACAATGAGCAGTTCTTC.

A word on this clone: Within the sample, other DNA sequences also encode this same CDR3. This chain joins TRBV7-2 and TRBJ2-1; 8 bases fit TRBD2. The germline V gene has CDR1 SGHTA and CDR2 FQGNSA. Germline trimming cut 0 bases from V and 4 bases from J; bases unmatched to any gene: 2. CDR3 length: 15 amino acids. The CDR3 DNA reads TGTGCCAGCAGCTTAGCTAGCGGGACGTACAATGAGCAGTTCTTC. It is translated as CASSLASGTYNEQFF.

This chain connects TRBV5-4 to TRBJ2-1; TRBD2 agrees at 13 bases. With 3 bases clipped from V and 5 bases from J, the junction kept 2 bases outside the gene matches. The CDR3 runs 15 residues. Germline lookup yields CDR1 SGHNT and CDR2 YYREEE (reference sequence). CDR3 amino acids: CASSWTSGRNNEQFF. CDR3 coding DNA: TGTGCCAGCAGCTGGACTAGCGGGAGAAACAATGAGCAGTTCTTC.

Comments on this clone: A read error may produce the germline difference seen at one junction end. The V gene is TRBV4-1, the J gene TRBJ1-1, with a tentative D call TRBD1 (5 bases). This CDR3 comprises 13 residues. CDR1 and CDR2 from the germline V gene are MGHRA and YSYEKL. In nucleotides, the CDR3 is TGCGCCAGCAGCTCGGCGGACAAACTCGAAGCTCTCTTT. Translated, it gives CASSSADKLEALF.

This chain joins TRBV28 and TRBJ1-3, with D possibly TRBD1 on 5 matching bases. This CDR3 has 14 residues. Germline V CDR1 and CDR2: MDHEN, SYDVKM. The germline V and J ends were trimmed by 8 bases and 8 bases, with 19 bases remaining between them. CDR3 nucleotides: TGTGCCAGCGGGGACCACCTGAGCGGAGACACCATATATTTT. This sequence encodes CASGDHLSGDTIYF.

The J gene is TRBJ1-2, the V gene TRBV18; D is unclear. Trimming cost V 2 bases and J 1 base, with 8 bases left between them. The CDR3 has 14 amino acids. Germline V CDR1 and CDR2: KGHSH, LQKENI. In DNA form, the CDR3 reads TGTGCCAGCTCACCAGGACGGAATAACTATGGCTACACCTTC. Its translation: CASSPGRNNYGYTF. The full variable domain, in which reference TRBV18 and TRBJ1-2 provide the parts outside the CDR3, is NAGVMQNPRHLVRRRGQEARLRCSPMKGHSHVYWYRQLPEEGLKFMVYLQKENIIDESGMPKERFSAEFPKEGPSILRIQQVVRGDSAAYFCASSPGRNNYGYTFGSGTRLTVV.

The V and J genes are TRBV25-1 and TRBJ2-1, with D possibly TRBD1 on 6 matching bases. Germline values: CDR1 MGHDK, CDR2 SYGVNS. V dropped 7 bases and J dropped 7 bases, with 17 bases sitting between them. The CDR3 contains 14 residues. This CDR3 reads CASKVDSPPNEQFF. In nucleotides, the CDR3 is TGTGCCAGCAAGGTGGACAGCCCCCCTAATGAGCAGTTCTTC.

J is TRBJ1-5 and V is TRBV18, with 9 bases that match TRBD1. This CDR3 has 15 residues. V shed 4 bases, J shed 5 bases, and the junction held 6 bases outside the gene matches. Germline-derived CDR1 and CDR2 are KGHSH and LQKENI. CDR3 bases: TGTGCCAGCTCACAAATGGGACAGGGCGATCAGCCCCAGCATTTT. Protein product: CASSQMGQGDQPQHF. The whole variable domain, filled in from reference TRBV18 and TRBJ1-5, reads NAGVMQNPRHLVRRRGQEARLRCSPMKGHSHVYWYRQLPEEGLKFMVYLQKENIIDESGMPKERFSAEFPKEGPSILRIQQVVRGDSAAYFCASSQMGQGDQPQHFGDGTRLSIL.

The gene calls are TRBV27 and TRBJ2-3; D remains ambiguous. Trimming removed 5 bases at V and 2 bases at J, with 23 bases between. Germline V gives CDR1 MNHEY, CDR2 SMNVEV (reference sequence). This CDR3 region has 18 residues. The CDR3 coding sequence is TGTGCCAGCAGTCCCGACGGCCGTGACTCCACCTTCACAGATACGCAGTATTTT. It translates to CASSPDGRDSTFTDTQYF.

The rearrangement uses TRBV28 and TRBJ2-3; TRBD2 might be the D (5 bases). The CDR3 consists of 14 residues. Trimming cost V 6 bases and J 0 bases, with 10 bases left between them. CDR1 is MDHEN, CDR2 SYDVKM, per germline. The CDR3 DNA reads as TGTGCCAGCAGGAGGAGGATTAGCACAGATACGCAGTATTTT. This encodes CASRRRISTDTQYF. Full variable domain (rest looked up from reference TRBV28 and TRBJ2-3): DVKVTQSSRYLVKRTGEKVFLECVQDMDHENMFWYRQDPGLGLRLIYFSYDVKMKEKGDIPEGYSVSREKKERFSLILESASTNQTSMYLCASRRRISTDTQYFGPGTRLTVL.

This chain connects TRBV28 to TRBJ1-1; D is possibly TRBD1 (5 bases). V lost 6 bases to trimming and J lost 6 bases, with 17 bases between them. The length of the CDR3 is 14 residues. From germline, CDR1 is MDHEN and CDR2 SYDVKM. The CDR3 DNA is TGTGCCAGCAGCCTGGGGGTGTGGGAGGCTGAAGCTTTCTTT. Its protein product is CASSLGVWEAEAFF. The full variable domain, its missing parts supplied by reference TRBV28 and TRBJ1-1, is DVKVTQSSRYLVKRTGEKVFLECVQDMDHENMFWYRQDPGLGLRLIYFSYDVKMKEKGDIPEGYSVSREKKERFSLILESASTNQTSMYLCASSLGVWEAEAFFGQGTRLTVV.

This chain connects TRBV5-5 to TRBJ2-1, with 8 bases identical to TRBD1. Germline CDR1 and CDR2: SGHKS and YYEKEE (reference sequence). The CDR3 runs to 13 residues. Trimming took 6 bases from V and 3 from J; bases not matched to a gene: 2. CDR3: CASTGQGYNEQFF. DNA for the CDR3: TGTGCCAGCACCGGACAGGGCTACAATGAGCAGTTCTTC.

This chain links TRBV7-2 with TRBJ2-3, with a possible D match to TRBD1 (5 bases). Deletions cut 7 bases from V and 1 base from J, with 15 bases between. From germline, CDR1 is SGHTA and CDR2 FQGNSA. The CDR3 length is 15 residues. CDR3 nucleotides: TGTGCCAGCAAAGGGGCCCAGGGCGGCACAGATACGCAGTATTTT. Amino acids: CASKGAQGGTDTQYF.

The gene calls are TRBV5-6 and TRBJ2-3, with D perhaps matching TRBD2 (6 bases). The CDR3 extends over 13 amino acids. With 4 bases removed from V and 15 bases from J, the gap between germline ends came to 21 bases. The germline gives CDR1 SGHDT, CDR2 YYEEEE. The CDR3 DNA reads TGTGCCAGCAGCCCGGTGGGAGGTTTAGTGGTTTATTTT. It is translated as CASSPVGGLVVYF.

J is TRBJ2-1 and V is TRBV29-1; D call uncertain. V gave up 6 bases and J gave up 0 bases, with 9 bases separating them. CDR1 and CDR2 (germline): SQVTM, ANQGSEA. CDR3 length equals 13 residues. The CDR3 region has the DNA TGCAGCGTGGCTCAGAGCTCCTACAATGAGCAGTTCTTC. Translating it yields CSVAQSSYNEQFF.

V gene TRBV5-1 combines with J gene TRBJ1-4; D is ambiguous. CDR3 length: 14 amino acids. The germline V gene encodes CDR1 SGHRS and CDR2 YFSETQ. The ends were cut back, 2 bases at V and 7 bases at J, with 12 bases in the middle. The CDR3 protein is CASSLGKPLEKLFF. In DNA form, the CDR3 reads TGCGCCAGCAGCTTAGGCAAACCCCTTGAAAAACTGTTTTTT.

The chain has TRBV10-3 and TRBJ1-1; TRBD1 matches at 7 bases. The length of the CDR3 is 14 residues. With V trimmed by 7 bases and J by 0 bases, 5 bases remained unmatched. Per the germline V gene, CDR1 is ENHRY and CDR2 is SYGVKD. The CDR3 nucleotides are TGTGCCATCAATTCACAGGGGATGAACACTGAAGCTTTCTTT. Its protein product is CAINSQGMNTEAFF.

This clone has a single count. In the same sample, other DNA sequences code for this CDR3. The chain carries TRBV6-6 and TRBJ1-1, with 7 bases fitting TRBD1. V gave up 3 bases and J gave up 2 bases; unmatched junction bases: 6. Per germline, CDR1 MNHNY and CDR2 SVGAGI (reference sequence). The CDR3 contains 15 residues. The CDR3 region has the DNA TGTGCCAGCAGTTATAGTGGACAGGCTAACACTGAAGCTTTCTTT. It translates to CASSYSGQANTEAFF.